These 21 T cell receptor beta chains were all obtained from the same sample, sequenced in a study of blood T cell repertoires in COVID-19 (dated by TCRdb to about 2020). To prepare the library, the immunoSEQ multiplex PCR assay was applied. TCRdb's version of the immuneACCESS table is confined to in-frame rearrangements and falls short of the full clone set. An unresolved V gene accounts for under half of the shortfall where checked; the remainder is of unknown origin. Across this sample there are roughly 340,000 clones, with more than 70% seen only once. The ten largest account for roughly 2% of the sample. Sequenced input: PBMCs or T cells enriched from blood (not recorded which). These receptors all stem from a man aged 35 to 55 in a cohort exposed to, infected with or recovered from COVID-19 (not recorded which).

The V gene is TRBV9, the J gene TRBJ1-4, with a weak D call TRBD1 (6 bases). Germline CDR1 SGDLS, CDR2 YYNGEE. V lost 4 bases to trimming and J lost 0 bases, with 10 bases between them. The CDR3 spans 15 residues. The CDR3 sequence: CASSPRTATNEKLFF. Here the CDR3 DNA reads TGTGCCAGCAGCCCCCGGACAGCAACTAATGAAAAACTGTTTTTT. Drawing the rest from reference TRBV9 and TRBJ1-4, the complete variable domain is DSGVTQTPKHLITATGQRVTLRCSPRSGDLSVYWYQQSLDQGLQFLIQYYNGEERAKGNILERFSAQQFPDLHSELNLSSLELGDSALYFCASSPRTATNEKLFFGSGTQLSVL.

The chain uses TRBV27 and TRBJ2-7; TRBD2 aligns across 10 bases. V dropped 5 bases and J dropped 3; count of bases not matched to a gene: 13. The germline gives CDR1 MNHEY, CDR2 SMNVEV (reference sequence). The CDR3 runs to 17 residues. The CDR3 region is CASSILLAGNSLYEQYF. CDR3 DNA: TGTGCCAGCAGTATTTTACTAGCGGGAAATTCTCTCTACGAGCAGTACTTC.

This rearrangement joins TRBV7-2 to TRBJ2-7; 10 bases match TRBD2. The V and J ends lost 0 bases and 6 bases, in that order; junction bases with no gene match: 14. CDR3 length: 18 amino acids. Per germline, CDR1 SGHTA and CDR2 FQGNSA. CDR3 sequence reads: CASSLAPTSGRAVSEQYF. The CDR3 region has the DNA TGTGCCAGCAGCTTAGCCCCAACAAGCGGGAGGGCCGTCTCCGAGCAGTACTTC.

The chain couples TRBV5-4 to TRBJ1-2, with 8 bases matching TRBD1. This CDR3 spans 15 amino acids. V dropped 4 bases and J dropped 8; count of bases not matched to a gene: 13. CDR1 and CDR2 from the germline V gene are SGHNT and YYREEE (reference sequence). CDR3 DNA sequence: TGTGCCAGCAGCGCAGGGGGCGTAGGTATGGTCGGCTACACCTTC. It specifies CASSAGGVGMVGYTF.

The chain couples TRBV10-2 to TRBJ2-1; D may be TRBD2 (5 bases). The V end lost 5 bases, the J end lost 4 bases, and 15 bases lay between the germline ends. Germline V gene sequence: CDR1 WSHSY, CDR2 SAAADI. This CDR3 comprises 15 residues. The CDR3 loop reads CASSNIRERYNEQFF. The CDR3 DNA sequence: TGCGCCAGCAGTAATATCCGGGAAAGATACAATGAGCAGTTCTTC.

The chain uses TRBV6-5 and TRBJ2-2; 7 positions match TRBD1. V trimming: 6 bases; J trimming: 0 bases; junction bases outside the gene matches: 1. Looked up from germline, CDR1 is MNHEY and CDR2 is SVGAGI. The CDR3 consists of 14 residues. The CDR3 DNA is TGTGCCAGCAGGGGACAGACGAACACCGGGGAGCTGTTTTTT. Protein product: CASRGQTNTGELFF.

The CDR3 DNA reads TGTGCCATCCAGGGACTAGCGGGGGAGCAGTTCTTC. Translated: CAIQGLAGEQFF. The chain has TRBV19 and TRBJ2-1; 13 nucleotides match TRBD2. V lost 10 bases, J lost 10 bases, and 4 bases stayed unmatched. Germline assignment: CDR1 LNHDA and CDR2 SQIVND (reference sequence). CDR3 length: 12 residues. The full variable domain, in which reference TRBV19 and TRBJ2-1 provide the parts outside the CDR3, is DGGITQSPKYLFRKEGQNVTLSCEQNLNHDAMYWYRQDPGQGLRLIYYSQIVNDFQKGDIAEGYSVSREKKESFPLTVTSAQKNPTAFYLCAIQGLAGEQFFGPGTRLTVL.

The rearrangement uses TRBV5-1 and TRBJ1-1; no clear D gene. V was clipped by 4 bases and J by 7 bases, with 11 bases between them. CDR1 SGHRS and CDR2 YFSETQ come from the germline V gene. CDR3 length equals 12 residues. In nucleotides, the CDR3 is TGCGCCAGCAGCCCGGAGACGAGTGAAGCTTTCTTT. The encoded protein is CASSPETSEAFF.

The V call is TRBV7-2, the J call TRBJ2-7; TRBD2 might be the D (5 bases). Trimming left V 1 base short and J 3 bases short, with 16 bases between. The germline gives CDR1 SGHTA, CDR2 FQGNSA. The CDR3 has 16 amino acids. The CDR3 spells CASSLVGVLALYEQYF. The CDR3 DNA sequence: TGTGCCAGCAGCTTAGTAGGCGTGCTAGCTCTCTACGAGCAGTACTTC.

This sequence joins TRBV4-1 and TRBJ1-4; weak D call: TRBD1 (5 bases). The germline V and J ends were trimmed by 1 base and 0 bases, with 9 bases remaining between them. CDR1 is MGHRA, CDR2 YSYEKL, per germline. The CDR3 sequence is 16 residues long. DNA for the CDR3: TGCGCCAGCAGCCAAGTCGGGGGAACAACTAATGAAAAACTGTTTTTT. It codes for CASSQVGGTTNEKLFF.

The chain is built from TRBV3-1 (or the pseudogene TRBV3-2) and TRBJ2-7; 7 positions agree with TRBD1. V was pared by 5 bases and J by 0 bases, with 7 bases of the junction left unmatched. The CDR3 spans 15 residues. Germline CDR1 LGHDT, CDR2 YNNKEL (reference sequence). This chain's CDR3 is CASSSRQGNSYEQYF. The CDR3 nucleotides read TGTGCCAGCAGCTCGCGACAGGGAAACTCCTACGAGCAGTACTTC.

This clone was seen only a few times. This sequence joins TRBV5-6 and TRBJ1-1; tentatively, D is TRBD1 (5 bases). Trimming cost V 6 bases and J 7 bases, with 10 bases left between them. The CDR3 is 11 residues long. In germline, CDR1 is SGHDT, CDR2 YYEEEE. The CDR3 nucleotides read TGTGCCAGCAAGAGCAGGGTTGAAGCTTTCTTT. Translating gives CASKSRVEAFF.

The rearrangement links TRBV5-1 to TRBJ1-2, with D perhaps TRBD1 (5 bases). The CDR3 runs to 14 residues. Per the germline V gene, CDR1 is SGHRS and CDR2 is YFSETQ. Trimming took off 0 bases at V and 8 bases at J, with 14 bases between the two ends. The CDR3 sequence is CASSLETSGEGYTF. CDR3 bases: TGCGCCAGCAGCTTGGAGACCTCGGGGGAGGGCTACACCTTC.

The rearrangement joins TRBV4-1 to TRBJ2-5; 16 nucleotides line up with TRBD2. V dropped 0 bases and J dropped 5; count of bases not matched to a gene: 15. CDR1 and CDR2 (germline): MGHRA, YSYEKL. This CDR3 has 21 residues. The chain's CDR3 is CASSQDGGVGTSGRATETQYF. CDR3 coding DNA: TGCGCCAGCAGCCAAGATGGAGGGGTCGGGACTAGCGGGAGGGCTACTGAGACCCAGTACTTC.

The rearrangement joins TRBV6-5 to TRBJ2-7; D not resolved. In germline, CDR1 is MNHEY, CDR2 SVGAGI. V was shortened by 0 bases and J by 2 bases, with 8 bases between the two germline ends. This CDR3 has 14 residues. The CDR3, as DNA: TGTGCCAGCAGTTACTCGGGCCTGGCCTACGAGCAGTACTTC. Its protein is CASSYSGLAYEQYF.

J is TRBJ1-5 and V is TRBV5-1; 9 bases are a match to TRBD1. The CDR3 spans 15 residues. The J segment lost 7 bases and the V segment lost 0 bases, leaving 5 bases of the junction unmatched. The V gene's germline CDR1 is SGHRS and CDR2 YFSETQ. The CDR3 bases are TGCGCCAGCAGCTTGGTGCCGGGACAGGGCCAGCCCCAGCATTTT. Its translation is CASSLVPGQGQPQHF.

This chain uses TRBV19 with TRBJ2-6, with 9 bases fitting TRBD1. The CDR3 is 16 residues long. J lost 2 bases, V lost 4 bases, and 3 bases had no gene match. Germline V gene sequence: CDR1 LNHDA, CDR2 SQIVND (reference sequence). The CDR3 DNA reads TGTGCCAGTAGTAGGACAGGGGCGACTGGGGCCAACGTCCTGACTTTC. As protein: CASSRTGATGANVLTF.

Worth noting for this clone: Other DNA sequences in the sample encode the same CDR3. V is TRBV5-1 and J is TRBJ1-3; possibly TRBD1 for D (6 bases). This CDR3 region has 15 residues. Per germline, CDR1 SGHRS and CDR2 YFSETQ. V lost 2 bases, J lost 1 base, and 10 bases lay in between. CDR3 in amino acids: CASSLVGGSGNTIYF. In nucleotides, the CDR3 is TGCGCCAGCAGCTTAGTAGGGGGTTCTGGAAACACCATATATTTT.

The CDR3 protein is CAISRDFTDTQYF. The CDR3 DNA sequence: TGTGCCATCAGTCGGGACTTCACAGATACGCAGTATTTT. The V and J genes are TRBV10-3 and TRBJ2-3; a weak D match, TRBD2 (6 bases). Trimming took 5 bases from V and 2 from J, leaving 8 bases between them. The CDR3 is 13 residues long. Germline CDR1 reads ENHRY; CDR2 reads SYGVKD.

The chain joins TRBV19 to TRBJ2-2; D perhaps matches TRBD1 (6 bases). Germline V lookup: CDR1 LNHDA, CDR2 SQIVND (reference sequence). The V end was cut by 5 bases, the J end by 1 base, with 11 bases between. The CDR3 is 15 amino acids. The CDR3 reads CASSGPTGNTGELFF. The DNA for the CDR3 is TGTGCCAGTAGTGGACCGACAGGGAACACCGGGGAGCTGTTTTTT.

The J gene is TRBJ2-5, the V gene TRBV28; TRBD2 might be the D (5 bases). The CDR3 runs 13 residues. The V and J ends lost 2 bases and 3 bases respectively, with 7 bases between them. CDR1 is MDHEN and CDR2 is SYDVKM in the germline V gene. The CDR3 DNA is TGTGCCAGCAGTTTAACCGGGAAAGAGACCCAGTACTTC. This sequence encodes CASSLTGKETQYF.